A single sample gave rise to the 18 T cell receptor beta chains below, sequenced in a study of T-cell memory formation after mild COVID-19. TCRdb ran MiXCR on the 5' RACE reads and lists one entry per CDR3 protein. The sample has fewer than 650,000 distinct CDR3 sequences; roughly 17% are singletons. The source material was PBMCs or a T cell subset sorted from them (not recorded which). The receptor set was obtained from an adult woman who had mild COVID-19 (a few samples of this study predate the infection). Cell type and time point are not known.

The chain is built from TRBV7-6 and TRBJ2-3; 7 nucleotides match TRBD2. The V gene end was trimmed by 2 bases and the J gene end by 2 bases; junction bases not matched to a gene: 7. CDR3 length: 16 residues. CDR1 is SGHVS, CDR2 FNYEAQ, per germline. The chain's CDR3 is CASSLTWRGITDTQYF. The CDR3, as DNA: TGTGCCAGCAGCTTAACCTGGCGGGGGATCACAGATACGCAGTATTTT.

This clonotype was seen only a few times. The V gene is TRBV23-1, the J gene TRBJ2-7; D may be TRBD1 (6 bases). TRBV23-1 is treated as an ORF (open reading frame) with a function not yet certain. The CDR3 consists of 17 residues. V was shortened by 4 bases and J by 0 bases, with 19 bases between the two germline ends. CDR3 in DNA: TGCGCCAGCAGTCCTTCCAAGGAAGGGGGACACTCCTACGAGCAGTACTTC. Residues: CASSPSKEGGHSYEQYF.

This clonotype was seen a handful of times. The rearrangement uses TRBV20-1 and TRBJ1-2; no definite D call. V was trimmed by 1 base and J by 7 bases, leaving 13 bases between them. CDR1 is DFQATT, CDR2 SNEGSKA, per germline (reference sequence). CDR3 length equals 13 residues. The CDR3: CSARGGRASGYTF. Written as DNA, the CDR3 is TGCAGTGCTAGAGGCGGGAGGGCTAGTGGCTACACCTTC.

This clonotype was observed a few times. In nucleotides, the CDR3 is TGTGCCAGCAGCTTAGCGTCAGGGCCGACTGAAGCTTTCTTT. Encoded protein: CASSLASGPTEAFF. The V and J genes are TRBV11-2 and TRBJ1-1; possible D gene TRBD1, 5 bases. From germline, CDR1 is SGHAT and CDR2 FQNNGV. The CDR3 runs to 14 residues. V was cut by 1 base and J by 5 bases, with 11 bases left in between.

The V and J genes are TRBV7-9 and TRBJ2-1; D is unclear. The V end lost 8 bases, the J end lost 6 bases, and 5 bases lay between the germline ends. Germline V gene data show CDR1 as SEHNR and CDR2 as FQNEAQ (reference sequence). The CDR3 has 10 residues. The DNA of the CDR3 is TGTGCCAGCGCAATCAATGAGCAGTTCTTC. Translated, it gives CASAINEQFF.

The chain employs TRBV7-9 and TRBJ2-7; D might be TRBD1 or TRBD2, each matching 5 bases. The germline CDR1 and CDR2 sequences are SEHNR and FQNEAQ (reference sequence). The CDR3 loop spans 14 amino acids. V gave up 4 bases and J gave up 6 bases, with 16 bases separating them. The chain's CDR3 is CASSSGTGEVEQYF. The CDR3 bases are TGTGCCAGCAGCTCCGGGACCGGAGAGGTCGAGCAGTACTTC.

The chain is built from TRBV5-6 and TRBJ1-1; D uncertain. CDR1 is SGHDT, CDR2 YYEEEE, per germline. This CDR3 has 12 residues. Trimming took off 4 bases at V and 7 bases at J, with 11 bases between the two ends. The chain's CDR3 is CASSLAPGEAFF. CDR3 bases: TGTGCCAGCAGCCTGGCCCCTGGTGAAGCTTTCTTT.

This clonotype turned up a few times. The chain has TRBV2 and TRBJ2-3; 9 nucleotides match TRBD2. Trimming removed 6 bases from V and 3 bases from J; junction bases left unmatched: 4. Germline CDR1 reads SNHLY; CDR2 reads FYNNEI. The CDR3 spans 14 residues. The CDR3, as DNA: TGTGCCAGCAGACCGGGACTAGCTACAGATACGCAGTATTTT. Protein: CASRPGLATDTQYF.

There are many counts of this clonotype. The rearrangement uses TRBV5-1 and TRBJ1-1; D is unresolved. Deletions cut 1 base from V and 2 bases from J, with 9 bases between. The CDR3 has 14 residues. Germline CDR1 is SGHRS and CDR2 is YFSETQ. CDR3 loop: CASSLLTDNTEAFF. DNA of the CDR3: TGCGCCAGCAGCTTGTTAACGGATAACACTGAAGCTTTCTTT.

The gene calls are TRBV7-8 and TRBJ2-3; tentatively, D is TRBD1 or TRBD2 (5 bases each). V was clipped by 4 bases and J by 2 bases, with 22 bases between them. CDR1 SGHVS and CDR2 FQNEAQ come from the germline V gene. CDR3 length equals 18 residues. For the CDR3, the DNA is TGTGCCAGCAGCTCCCAAGGGTTCGGGGCGGGTAACACAGATACGCAGTATTTT. Protein sequence: CASSSQGFGAGNTDTQYF.

The gene calls are TRBV28 and TRBJ2-5, with 8 bases identical to TRBD2. The V segment lost 4 bases and the J segment 4 bases; nucleotides outside the gene matches: 23. Per germline, CDR1 MDHEN and CDR2 SYDVKM. The CDR3 totals 20 residues. Written as DNA, the CDR3 is TGTGCCAGCAGTTCCCTAGCGGGCGATCAACGTGTGGAGACGGGAGAGACCCAGTACTTC. Its translation is CASSSLAGDQRVETGETQYF. Filled out from reference TRBV28 and TRBJ2-5, the complete variable domain reads DVKVTQSSRYLVKRTGEKVFLECVQDMDHENMFWYRQDPGLGLRLIYFSYDVKMKEKGDIPEGYSVSREKKERFSLILESASTNQTSMYLCASSSLAGDQRVETGETQYFGPGTRLLVL.

The sample holds many counts of this clonotype. The rearrangement uses TRBV20-1 and TRBJ2-7; 10 bases agree with TRBD2. This CDR3 spans 16 amino acids. J lost 4 bases, V lost 6 bases, and 15 bases had no gene match. Per germline, CDR1 DFQATT and CDR2 SNEGSKA (reference sequence). The CDR3 nucleotides are TGCAGTGCCATTCCGACATCTAGCGGGAGTTTATACGAGCAGTACTTC. Its translation: CSAIPTSSGSLYEQYF.

The chain links TRBV21-1 to TRBJ1-2; the tabulated D call, TRBD1, remains unverified against the DNA. TRBV21-1 is a pseudogene locus. The CDR3 is 18 residues long. The CDR3 sequence is CASSKALGPQGTDYGYTF. The CDR3 coding sequence is TGTGCCAGCAGCAAAGCCCTTGGCCCTCAGGGGACCGACTATGGCTACACCTTC.

This clonotype was seen a handful of times. DNA for the CDR3: TGTGCCAGCAGCCAAGATACCGCCGCAGGGGTCTATGAAAAACTGTTTTTT. Translation gives CASSQDTAAGVYEKLFF. The chain has TRBV3-1 and TRBJ1-4, with a possible D match to TRBD1 (6 bases). Germline-derived CDR1 and CDR2 are LGHDT and YNNKEL (reference sequence). The CDR3 runs 17 residues. V lost 0 bases and J lost 6, with 17 bases in between.

The V and J genes are TRBV9 and TRBJ2-5; TRBD2 agrees at 12 bases. V was clipped by 3 bases and J by 0 bases; unmatched bases: 3. CDR1 and CDR2 (germline): SGDLS, YYNGEE. There are 16 residues in the CDR3. The CDR3 bases are TGTGCCAGCAGCGAGACTAGCGGGGGATACCAAGAGACCCAGTACTTC. Amino acids: CASSETSGGYQETQYF.

V and J are TRBV3-1 and TRBJ1-6; D remains ambiguous. CDR3 length: 14 amino acids. The V end was cut by 2 bases, the J end by 7 bases, with 9 bases between. CDR1 is LGHDT and CDR2 is YNNKEL in the germline V gene (reference sequence). CDR3 nucleotide sequence: TGTGCCAGCAGCCAAAAGGACCGAAATTCACCCCTCCACTTT. Translation: CASSQKDRNSPLHF.

The chain couples TRBV21-1 to TRBJ2-1; TRBD1, the table's D call, was not compared with the DNA. TRBV21-1 is reported as a pseudogene. This CDR3 contains 15 residues. CDR3 DNA sequence: TGTGCCAGCAGATTGGACGGGACCCCTGACAATGAGCAGTTCTTC. Its translation is CASRLDGTPDNEQFF.

This chain connects TRBV6-5 to TRBJ1-2, with D perhaps matching TRBD1 (5 bases). Germline lookup yields CDR1 MNHEY and CDR2 SVGAGI. The CDR3 is 16 amino acids. Trimming left V 2 bases short and J 4 bases short, with 17 bases between. CDR3 nucleotides: TGTGCCAGCAGTTACGATAACGGACACTCAAGCTATGGCTACACCTTC. It yields the protein CASSYDNGHSSYGYTF.